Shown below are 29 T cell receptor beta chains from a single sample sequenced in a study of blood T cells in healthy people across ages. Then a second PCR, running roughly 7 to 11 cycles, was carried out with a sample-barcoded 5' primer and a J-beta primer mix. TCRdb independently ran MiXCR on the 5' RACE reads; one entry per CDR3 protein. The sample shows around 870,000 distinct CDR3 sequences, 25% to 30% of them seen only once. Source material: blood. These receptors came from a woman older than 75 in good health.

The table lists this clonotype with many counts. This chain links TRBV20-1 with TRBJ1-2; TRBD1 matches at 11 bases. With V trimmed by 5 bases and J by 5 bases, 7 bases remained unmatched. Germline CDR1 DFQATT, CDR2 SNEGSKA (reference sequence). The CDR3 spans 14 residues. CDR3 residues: CSAAVRDRGYGYTF. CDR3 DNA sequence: TGCAGTGCTGCCGTCCGGGACAGGGGGTATGGCTACACCTTC.

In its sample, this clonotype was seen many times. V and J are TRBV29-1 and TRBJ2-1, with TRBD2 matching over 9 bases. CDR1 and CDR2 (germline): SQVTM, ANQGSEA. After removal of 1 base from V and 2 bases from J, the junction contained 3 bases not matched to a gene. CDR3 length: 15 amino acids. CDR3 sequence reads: CSVEGSGGAYNEQFF. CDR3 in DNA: TGCAGCGTTGAAGGTAGCGGGGGCGCCTACAATGAGCAGTTCTTC.

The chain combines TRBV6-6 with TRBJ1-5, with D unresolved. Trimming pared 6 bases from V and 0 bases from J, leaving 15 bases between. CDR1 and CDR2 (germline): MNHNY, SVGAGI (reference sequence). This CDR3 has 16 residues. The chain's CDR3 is CASRRPDGDSNQPQHF. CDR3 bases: TGTGCCAGCAGGCGCCCCGACGGGGATAGCAATCAGCCCCAGCATTTT.

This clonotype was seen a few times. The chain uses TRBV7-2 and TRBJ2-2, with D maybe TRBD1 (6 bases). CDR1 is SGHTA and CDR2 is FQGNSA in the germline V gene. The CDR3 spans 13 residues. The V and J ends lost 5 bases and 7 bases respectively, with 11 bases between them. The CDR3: CASSTTGIGELFF. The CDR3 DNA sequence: TGTGCCAGCAGCACCACAGGGATCGGGGAGCTGTTTTTT.

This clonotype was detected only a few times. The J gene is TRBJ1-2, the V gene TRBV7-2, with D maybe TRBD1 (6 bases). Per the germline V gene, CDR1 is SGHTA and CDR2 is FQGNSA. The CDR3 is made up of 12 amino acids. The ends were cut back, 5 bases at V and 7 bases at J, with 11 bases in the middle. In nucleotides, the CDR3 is TGTGCCAGCAGCCCAAACAGGGCTGGCTACACCTTC. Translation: CASSPNRAGYTF.

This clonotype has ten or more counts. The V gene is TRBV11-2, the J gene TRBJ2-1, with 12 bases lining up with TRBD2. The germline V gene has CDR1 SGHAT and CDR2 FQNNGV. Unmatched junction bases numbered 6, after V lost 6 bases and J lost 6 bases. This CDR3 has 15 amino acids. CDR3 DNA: TGTGCCAGCAGTTCCCTAGCGGGGGGGCCCAATGAGCAGTTCTTC. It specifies CASSSLAGGPNEQFF.

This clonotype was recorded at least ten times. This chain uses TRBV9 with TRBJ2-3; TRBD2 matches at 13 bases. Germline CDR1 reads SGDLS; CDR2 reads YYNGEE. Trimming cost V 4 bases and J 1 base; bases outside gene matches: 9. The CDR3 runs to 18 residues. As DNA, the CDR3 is TGTGCCAGCAGCTCGGGACTAGCGGGGCCGGGGGGCACAGATACGCAGTATTTT. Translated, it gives CASSSGLAGPGGTDTQYF.

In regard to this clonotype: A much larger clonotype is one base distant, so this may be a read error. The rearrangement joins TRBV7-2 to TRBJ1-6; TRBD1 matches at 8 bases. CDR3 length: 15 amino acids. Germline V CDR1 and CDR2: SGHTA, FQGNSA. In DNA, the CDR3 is TGTGCCGGCAGGGGGCTGAGCTCCTATAATTCACCCCTCCACTTT. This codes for CAGRGLSSYNSPLHF.

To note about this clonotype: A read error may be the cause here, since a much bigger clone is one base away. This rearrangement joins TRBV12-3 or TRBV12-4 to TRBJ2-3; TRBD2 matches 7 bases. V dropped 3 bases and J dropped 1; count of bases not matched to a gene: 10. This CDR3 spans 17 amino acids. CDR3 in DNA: TGTGCCAGCAGTTTCCTTCCTAGCGGCGCCCGCACAGATACGCAGTATTTT. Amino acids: CASSFLPSGARTDTQYF.

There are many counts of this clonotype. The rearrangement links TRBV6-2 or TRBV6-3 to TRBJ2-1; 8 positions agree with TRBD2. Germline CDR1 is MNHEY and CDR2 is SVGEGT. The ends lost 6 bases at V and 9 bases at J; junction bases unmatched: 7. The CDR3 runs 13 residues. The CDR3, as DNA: TGTGCCAGCAGCCCACTAGCGGCGGTTGAGCAGTTCTTC. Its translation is CASSPLAAVEQFF.

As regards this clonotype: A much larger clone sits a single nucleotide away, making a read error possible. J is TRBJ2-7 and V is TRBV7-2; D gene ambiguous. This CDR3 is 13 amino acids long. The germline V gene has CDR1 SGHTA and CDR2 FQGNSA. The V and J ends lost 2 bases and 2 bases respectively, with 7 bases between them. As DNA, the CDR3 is TGTGCCAGCAGCTTATTTGGGGCCTACGAGCAGTACGTC. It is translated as CASSLFGAYEQYV.

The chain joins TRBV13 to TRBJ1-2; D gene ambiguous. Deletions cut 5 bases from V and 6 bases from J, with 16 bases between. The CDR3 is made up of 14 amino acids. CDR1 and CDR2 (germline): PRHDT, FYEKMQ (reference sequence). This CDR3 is CASSPRRDWDGYTF. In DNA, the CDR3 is TGTGCCAGCAGCCCCCGGAGGGATTGGGATGGCTACACCTTC.

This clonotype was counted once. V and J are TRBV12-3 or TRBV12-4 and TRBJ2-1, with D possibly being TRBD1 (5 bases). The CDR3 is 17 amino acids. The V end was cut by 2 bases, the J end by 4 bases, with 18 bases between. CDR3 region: CASSLRQSQGFYNEQFF. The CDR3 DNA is TGTGCCAGCAGTTTAAGACAGAGTCAGGGTTTTTACAATGAGCAGTTCTTC.

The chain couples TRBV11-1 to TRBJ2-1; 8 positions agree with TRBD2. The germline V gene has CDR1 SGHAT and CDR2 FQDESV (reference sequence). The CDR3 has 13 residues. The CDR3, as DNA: TGTGCTACCAGCGGGGGACGGAACGGTGAGCAGTTCTTC. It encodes CATSGGRNGEQFF.

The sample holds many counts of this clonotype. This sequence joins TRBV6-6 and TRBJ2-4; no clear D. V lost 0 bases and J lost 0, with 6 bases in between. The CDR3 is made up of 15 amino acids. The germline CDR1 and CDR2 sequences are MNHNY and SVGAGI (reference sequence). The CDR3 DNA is TGTGCCAGCAGTTACTCTTTCGAAGCCAAAAACATTCAGTACTTC. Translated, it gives CASSYSFEAKNIQYF.

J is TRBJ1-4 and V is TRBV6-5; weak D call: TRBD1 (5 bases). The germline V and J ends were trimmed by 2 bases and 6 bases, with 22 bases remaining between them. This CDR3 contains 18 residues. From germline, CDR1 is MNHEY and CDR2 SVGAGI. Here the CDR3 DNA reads TGTGCCAGCAGTTACGGCCAGGGAAGTAATTCTAACCATGAAAAACTGTTTTTT. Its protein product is CASSYGQGSNSNHEKLFF.

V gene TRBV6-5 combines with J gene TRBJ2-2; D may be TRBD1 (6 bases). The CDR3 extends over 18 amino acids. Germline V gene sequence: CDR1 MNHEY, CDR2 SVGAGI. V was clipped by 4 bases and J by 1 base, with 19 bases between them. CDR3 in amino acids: CASSSSVFGTLNTGELFF. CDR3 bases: TGTGCCAGCAGTTCCAGCGTCTTCGGGACATTGAACACCGGGGAGCTGTTTTTT.

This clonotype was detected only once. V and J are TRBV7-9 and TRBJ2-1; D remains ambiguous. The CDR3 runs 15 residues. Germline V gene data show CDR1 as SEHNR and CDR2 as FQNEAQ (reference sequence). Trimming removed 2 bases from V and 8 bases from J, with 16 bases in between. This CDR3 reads CASSLNSPAEHEQFF. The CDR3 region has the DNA TGTGCCAGCAGCTTAAACTCCCCGGCCGAGCATGAGCAGTTCTTC. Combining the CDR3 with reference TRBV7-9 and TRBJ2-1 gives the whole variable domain DTGVSQNPRHKITKRGQNVTFRCDPISEHNRLYWYRQTLGQGPEFLTYFQNEAQLEKSRLLSDRFSAERPKGSFSTLEIQRTEQGDSAMYLCASSLNSPAEHEQFFGPGTRLTVL.

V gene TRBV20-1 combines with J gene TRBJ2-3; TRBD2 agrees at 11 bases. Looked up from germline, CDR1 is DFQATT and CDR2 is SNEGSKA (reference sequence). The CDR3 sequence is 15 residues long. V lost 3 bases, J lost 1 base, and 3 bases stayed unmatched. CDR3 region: CSARVTSGGTDTQYF. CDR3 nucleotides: TGCAGTGCTAGGGTGACTAGCGGGGGCACAGATACGCAGTATTTT.

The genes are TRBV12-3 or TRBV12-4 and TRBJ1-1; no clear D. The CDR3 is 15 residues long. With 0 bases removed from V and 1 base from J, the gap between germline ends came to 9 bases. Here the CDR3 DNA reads TGTGCCAGCAGTTTAGCGTCGAGCGGGAACACTGAAGCTTTCTTT. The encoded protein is CASSLASSGNTEAFF.

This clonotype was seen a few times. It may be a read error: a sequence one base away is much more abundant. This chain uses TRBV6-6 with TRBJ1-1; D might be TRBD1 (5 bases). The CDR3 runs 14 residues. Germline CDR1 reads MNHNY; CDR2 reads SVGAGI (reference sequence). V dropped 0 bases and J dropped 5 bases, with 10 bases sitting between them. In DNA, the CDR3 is TGTGCCAGCAGTTACTCGATGGGGGGAACTGAAGCTTTCTTT. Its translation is CASSYSMGGTEAFF.

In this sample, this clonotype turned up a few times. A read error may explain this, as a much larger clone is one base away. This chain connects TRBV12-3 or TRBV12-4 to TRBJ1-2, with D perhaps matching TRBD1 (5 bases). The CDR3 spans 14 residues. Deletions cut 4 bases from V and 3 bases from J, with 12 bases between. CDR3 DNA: TGTGCCAGCAGTTGGTTCGGCAGGGACTATGGCTACACCTTC. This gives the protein CASSWFGRDYGYTF.

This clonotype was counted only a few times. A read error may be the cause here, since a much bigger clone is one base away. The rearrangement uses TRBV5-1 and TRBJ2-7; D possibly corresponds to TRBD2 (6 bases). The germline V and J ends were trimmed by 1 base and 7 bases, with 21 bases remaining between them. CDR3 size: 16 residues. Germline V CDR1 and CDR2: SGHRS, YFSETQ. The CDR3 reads CASSLTLLPGGNEQYF. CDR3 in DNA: TGCGCCAGCAGCTTGACGCTTCTCCCTGGGGGGAATGAGCAGTACTTC.

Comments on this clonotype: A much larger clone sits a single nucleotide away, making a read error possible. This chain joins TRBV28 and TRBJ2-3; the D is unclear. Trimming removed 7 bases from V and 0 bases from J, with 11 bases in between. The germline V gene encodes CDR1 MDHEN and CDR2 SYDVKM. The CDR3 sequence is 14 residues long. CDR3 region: CASITDQSTDTQYF. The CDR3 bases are TGTGCCAGCATTACCGACCAAAGCACAGATACGCAGTATTTT.

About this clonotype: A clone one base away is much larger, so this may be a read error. The CDR3 region is CASSYGRERRNSPLHF. CDR3 DNA sequence: TGCGCCAGCAGCTACGGACGGGAGAGGAGGAATTCACCCCTCCACTTT. The rearrangement uses TRBV5-1 and TRBJ1-6; D remains ambiguous. This CDR3 has 16 residues. The germline V gene has CDR1 SGHRS and CDR2 YFSETQ. Trimming shortened V by 3 bases and J by 7 bases, and 17 bases separated the two germline ends.

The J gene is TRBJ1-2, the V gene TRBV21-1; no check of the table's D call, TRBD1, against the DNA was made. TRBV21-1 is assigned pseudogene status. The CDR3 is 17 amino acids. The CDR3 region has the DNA TGTGCCAGCAGCCTCTCACAGGGGCAGGGGGTGTTCTATGGCTACACCTTC. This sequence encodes CASSLSQGQGVFYGYTF.

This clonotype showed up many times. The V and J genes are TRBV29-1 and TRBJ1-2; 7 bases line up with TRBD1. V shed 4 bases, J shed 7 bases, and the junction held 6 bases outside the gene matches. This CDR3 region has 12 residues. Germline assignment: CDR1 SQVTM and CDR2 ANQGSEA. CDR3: CSVGYRGGGYTF. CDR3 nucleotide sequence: TGCAGCGTTGGATACAGGGGCGGTGGCTACACCTTC. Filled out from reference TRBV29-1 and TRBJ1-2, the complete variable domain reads SAVISQKPSRDICQRGTSLTIQCQVDSQVTMMFWYRQQPGQSLTLIATANQGSEATYESGFVIDKFPISRPNLTFSTLTVSNMSPEDSSIYLCSVGYRGGGYTFGSGTRLTVV.

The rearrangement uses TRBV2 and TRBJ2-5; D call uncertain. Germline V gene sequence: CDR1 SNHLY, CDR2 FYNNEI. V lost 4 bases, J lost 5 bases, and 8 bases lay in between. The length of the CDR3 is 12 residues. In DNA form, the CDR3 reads TGTGCCAGCAGTGCCGTTCCGGAGACCCAGTACTTC. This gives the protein CASSAVPETQYF.

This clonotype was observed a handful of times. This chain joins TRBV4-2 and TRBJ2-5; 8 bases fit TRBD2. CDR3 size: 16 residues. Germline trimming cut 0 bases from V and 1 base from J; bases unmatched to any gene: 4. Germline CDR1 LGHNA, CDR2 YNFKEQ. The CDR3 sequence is CASSQDGRGAQETQYF. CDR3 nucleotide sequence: TGTGCCAGCAGCCAAGATGGGCGGGGGGCCCAAGAGACCCAGTACTTC.